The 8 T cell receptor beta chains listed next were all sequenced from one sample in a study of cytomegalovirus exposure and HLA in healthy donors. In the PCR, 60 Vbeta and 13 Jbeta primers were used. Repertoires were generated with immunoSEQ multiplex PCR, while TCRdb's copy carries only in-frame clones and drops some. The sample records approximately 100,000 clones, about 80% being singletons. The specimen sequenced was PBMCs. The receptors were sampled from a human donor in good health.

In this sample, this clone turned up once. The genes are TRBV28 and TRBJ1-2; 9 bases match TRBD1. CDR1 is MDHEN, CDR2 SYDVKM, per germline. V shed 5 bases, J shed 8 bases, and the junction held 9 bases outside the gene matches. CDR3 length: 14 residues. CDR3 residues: CASSVRDRARGYTF. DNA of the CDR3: TGTGCCAGCAGTGTCCGGGACAGGGCGAGAGGCTACACCTTC.

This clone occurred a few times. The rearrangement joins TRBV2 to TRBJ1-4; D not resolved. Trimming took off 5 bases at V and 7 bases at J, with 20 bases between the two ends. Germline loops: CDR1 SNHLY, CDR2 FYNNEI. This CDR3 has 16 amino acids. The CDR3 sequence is CASSREGGLKSEKLFF. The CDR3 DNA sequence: TGTGCCAGCAGTCGAGAGGGAGGCCTAAAGAGTGAAAAACTGTTTTTT.

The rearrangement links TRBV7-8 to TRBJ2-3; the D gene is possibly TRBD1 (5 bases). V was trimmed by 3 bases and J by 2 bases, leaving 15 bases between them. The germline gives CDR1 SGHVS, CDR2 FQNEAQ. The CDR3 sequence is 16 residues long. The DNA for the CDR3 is TGTGCCAGCAGCTTCCTCAGGGATCCGACCACAGATACGCAGTATTTT. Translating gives CASSFLRDPTTDTQYF.

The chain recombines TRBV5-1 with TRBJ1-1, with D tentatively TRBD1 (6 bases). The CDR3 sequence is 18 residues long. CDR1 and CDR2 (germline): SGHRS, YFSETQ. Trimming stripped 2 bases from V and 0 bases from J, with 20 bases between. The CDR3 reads CASSFGSGGRFMNTEAFF. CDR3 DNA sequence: TGCGCCAGCAGCTTTGGGAGCGGGGGGCGTTTTATGAACACTGAAGCTTTCTTT.

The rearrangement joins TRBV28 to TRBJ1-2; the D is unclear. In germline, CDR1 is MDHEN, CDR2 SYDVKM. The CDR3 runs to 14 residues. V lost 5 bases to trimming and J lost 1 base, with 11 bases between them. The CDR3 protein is CASSGGRNNYGYTF. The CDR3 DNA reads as TGTGCCAGCAGTGGAGGACGGAATAACTATGGCTACACCTTC.

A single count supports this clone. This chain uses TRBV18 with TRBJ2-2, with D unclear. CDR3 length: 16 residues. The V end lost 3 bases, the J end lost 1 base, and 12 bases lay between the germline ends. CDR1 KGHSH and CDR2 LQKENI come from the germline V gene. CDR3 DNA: TGTGCCAGCTCACCCCCCCCTGGCAGGAACACCGGGGAGCTGTTTTTT. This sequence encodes CASSPPPGRNTGELFF.

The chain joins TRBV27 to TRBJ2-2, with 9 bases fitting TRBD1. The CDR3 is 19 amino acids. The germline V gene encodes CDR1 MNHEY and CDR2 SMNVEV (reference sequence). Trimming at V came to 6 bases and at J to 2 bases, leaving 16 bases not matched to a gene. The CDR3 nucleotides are TGTGCCAGCAGGAAGGGACAGGGTCTCGTTTCGCTAAACACCGGGGAGCTGTTTTTT. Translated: CASRKGQGLVSLNTGELFF.

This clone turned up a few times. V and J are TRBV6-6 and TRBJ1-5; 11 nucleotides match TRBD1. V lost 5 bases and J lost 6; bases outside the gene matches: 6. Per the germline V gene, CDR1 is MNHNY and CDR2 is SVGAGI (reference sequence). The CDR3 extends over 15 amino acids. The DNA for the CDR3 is TGTGCCAGCAGTCGCAGGACAGGGGGCTTTCAGCCCCAGCATTTT. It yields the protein CASSRRTGGFQPQHF.